This section outlines one T cell receptor beta chain sequence together with its context. These data are taken from a study of blood T cell repertoires in COVID-19. Looking at the study overall: The study drew acute and convalescent COVID-19 samples from the United States, Italy and Spain. T cells, B-cell-depleted T cells, or PBMCs provided the cDNA or gDNA that served as material.

Per the authors' pipeline: Reference gene primer amplification gave nucleated cell count estimates. Repertoires were generated with immunoSEQ multiplex PCR, while TCRdb's copy carries only in-frame clones and drops some. That table gives V, J and clone size, and the DNA gave D and trimming. The data contain 190,000 or so clones, 70% to 90% of them singletons. Trimming cost V 6 bases and J 3 bases; bases outside gene matches: 8. The germline V gene has CDR1 MNHEY and CDR2 SVGAGI. The CDR3 is 14 amino acids. The TCR originated in a woman aged 30 to 39 with active or convalescent COVID-19. The chain carries TRBV6-5 and TRBJ2-7; TRBD2 agrees at 7 bases. The specimen was peripheral blood. The CDR3 loop reads CASSYRSGGYEQYF. CDR3 nucleotides: TGTGCCAGCAGCTACCGCTCGGGGGGCTACGAGCAGTACTTC.